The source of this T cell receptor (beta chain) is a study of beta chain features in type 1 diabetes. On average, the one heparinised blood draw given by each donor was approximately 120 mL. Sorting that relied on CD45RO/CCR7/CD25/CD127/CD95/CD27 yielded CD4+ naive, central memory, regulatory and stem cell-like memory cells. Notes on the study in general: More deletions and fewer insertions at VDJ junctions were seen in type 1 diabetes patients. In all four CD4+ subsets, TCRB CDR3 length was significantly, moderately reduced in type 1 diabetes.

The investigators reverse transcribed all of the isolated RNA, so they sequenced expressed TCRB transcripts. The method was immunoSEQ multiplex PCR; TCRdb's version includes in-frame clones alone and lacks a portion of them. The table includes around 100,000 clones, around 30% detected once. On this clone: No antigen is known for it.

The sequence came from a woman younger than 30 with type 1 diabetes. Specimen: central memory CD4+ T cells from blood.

The CDR3 sequence is CASSSNPAEGSYTF. The CDR3 DNA sequence: TGCGCCAGCAGCTCAAACCCGGCCGAGGGTAGCTACACCTTC. The chain carries TRBV5-1 and TRBJ1-2; D gene unclear. The germline CDR1 and CDR2 sequences are SGHRS and YFSETQ. The CDR3 is 14 amino acids. The V and J ends lost 3 bases and 9 bases respectively, with 18 bases between them. Complete variable domain (other parts from reference TRBV5-1 and TRBJ1-2): KAGVTQTPRYLIKTRGQQVTLSCSPISGHRSVSWYQQTPGQGLQFLFEYFSETQRNKGNFPGRFSGRQFSNSRSEMNVSTLELGDSALYLCASSSNPAEGSYTFGSGTRLTVV.